This TCR beta chain was captured by sequencing in a study of PD-1 blockade in mismatch repair-deficient tumors. Assay: immunoSEQ multiplex PCR; the TCRdb copy retains only in-frame clones and omits some. There are roughly 49,000 clones in the sample; 77% occur only once, and roughly 3.5% lies in the top ten. PCR or immunohistochemistry showed mismatch repair deficiency in every enrolled patient. This clone occurred a few times. Germline V gene data show CDR1 as MNHEY and CDR2 as SVGAGI. This CDR3 region has 15 residues. J gave up 3 bases and V 6 bases, and 7 bases lay outside the gene matches. The specimen comprised PBMCs, sampled before pembrolizumab treatment. The V gene is TRBV6-5, the J gene TRBJ2-3; 9 bases are shared with TRBD1. The origin of this receptor is an adult with mismatch repair-deficient cancer. The CDR3: CASSQDRGRTDTQYF. In DNA form, the CDR3 reads TGTGCCAGCAGCCAGGACAGGGGAAGGACAGATACGCAGTATTTT.